The T cell receptor beta chain under discussion was sequenced for a study of identical twins. This clonotype was recorded many times. Addition of a universal primer site occurred through template switching, and cDNA carried unique molecular identifiers. TCRdb recomputed calls from the 5' RACE reads with MiXCR, one row per CDR3 protein. The data contain around 280,000 distinct CDR3 sequences, under 9.5% of them seen just once; the ten biggest clones take up over 2%. The CDR3 has 15 residues. The germline CDR1 and CDR2 sequences are SNHLY and FYNNEI. With 4 bases removed from V and 2 bases from J, the gap between germline ends came to 14 bases. These same data were also listed under a study on yellow fever vaccine responses in identical twins. That report adds: Twins' T cell vaccine responses reportedly looked partly convergent, partly personalized.

This TCR was recovered from a woman between 18 and 30 years old in good health. The specimen sequenced was memory (CD45RO+) T cells sorted from blood. The chain carries TRBV2 and TRBJ2-5, with D possibly being TRBD2 (6 bases). The CDR3 spells CASSAFSGSQETQYF. CDR3 coding DNA: TGTGCCAGCAGTGCGTTTAGCGGCTCACAAGAGACCCAGTACTTC.